A single sample is the source of the 25 T cell receptor beta chains below, sequenced in a study of T-cell reconstitution after alpha-beta-depleted transplantation in children. Unique molecular identifiers tagged the TCRbeta library. A single record per CDR3 protein comes from TCRdb applying MiXCR to the PCR reads. The table lists just under 550,000 distinct CDR3 sequences, 18% of them singletons. The sequenced sample was PBMCs from the stem cell graft donor, obtained from the stem cell graft. The origin of the receptors is a human donor who donated a stem cell graft to a child with acute lymphoblastic leukemia.

This clonotype was detected only a few times. J is TRBJ2-7 and V is TRBV20-1; the D gene is possibly TRBD2 (5 bases). With 4 bases removed from V and 5 bases from J, the gap between germline ends came to 15 bases. The CDR3 is 13 amino acids. In germline, CDR1 is DFQATT, CDR2 SNEGSKA (reference sequence). The CDR3 loop is CSAKHVSRDEQYF. Written as DNA, the CDR3 is TGCAGTGCTAAACACGTATCGAGGGACGAGCAGTACTTC.

As to this clonotype: A junction boundary mismatches the germline segment, possibly from a read error. The chain links TRBV5-1 to TRBJ2-6; D remains unclear. In germline, CDR1 is SGHRS, CDR2 YFSETQ. CDR3 length: 15 amino acids. The CDR3 DNA reads TGCGCCAGCAGCTTGCCTTTCTCTGTGGCCAACGTCCTGACTTTC. Amino acids: CASSLPFSVANVLTF.

The chain employs TRBV9 and TRBJ2-1; D unresolved. This CDR3 contains 13 residues. Germline CDR1 reads SGDLS; CDR2 reads YYNGEE. Between the trimmed V and J ends, which lost 3 bases and 5 bases, there was a span of 9 bases. CDR3 DNA sequence: TGTGCCAGCAGCGCGCGTATAAACAATGAGCAGTTCTTC. This translates into CASSARINNEQFF. Complete variable domain (other parts from reference TRBV9 and TRBJ2-1): DSGVTQTPKHLITATGQRVTLRCSPRSGDLSVYWYQQSLDQGLQFLIQYYNGEERAKGNILERFSAQQFPDLHSELNLSSLELGDSALYFCASSARINNEQFFGPGTRLTVL.

This chain connects TRBV4-1 to TRBJ1-4; 8 bases match TRBD1. CDR3 length equals 15 residues. Germline CDR1 and CDR2: MGHRA and YSYEKL. Germline trimming cut 1 base from V and 7 bases from J; bases unmatched to any gene: 5. Written as DNA, the CDR3 is TGCGCCAGCAGCCAAGCCGGACAGGGAGGTGAAAAACTGTTTTTT. Protein sequence: CASSQAGQGGEKLFF.

V usage is TRBV20-1 and J usage is TRBJ1-2; D call uncertain. CDR1 is DFQATT and CDR2 is SNEGSKA in the germline V gene (reference sequence). Trimming stripped 0 bases from V and 0 bases from J, with 11 bases between. The CDR3 spans 15 residues. The CDR3 reads CSARDPTIANYGYTF. The CDR3 DNA follows: TGCAGTGCTAGAGATCCCACAATAGCTAACTATGGCTACACCTTC.

In its sample, this clonotype was seen once. This chain joins TRBV5-1 and TRBJ2-7; no clear D. In germline, CDR1 is SGHRS, CDR2 YFSETQ. V was pared by 4 bases and J by 9 bases, with 14 bases between. The CDR3 consists of 12 residues. CDR3: CASSLEGFGQYF. CDR3 DNA: TGCGCCAGCAGCCTGGAAGGCTTCGGGCAGTACTTC.

The chain uses TRBV12-3 or TRBV12-4 and TRBJ1-1; D is uncertain. V was cut by 6 bases and J by 5 bases, with 16 bases left in between. The CDR3 has 14 residues. In DNA, the CDR3 is TGTGCCAGCAGGGAGAGACTACGGAGGACTGAAGCTTTCTTT. Translated: CASRERLRRTEAFF.

There are a few counts of this clonotype. The chain couples TRBV20-1 to TRBJ2-5, with D possibly being TRBD2 (5 bases). The CDR3 sequence is 14 residues long. Trimming removed 3 bases at V and 4 bases at J, with 15 bases between. Germline V gene lookup returns CDR1 DFQATT and CDR2 SNEGSKA (reference sequence). In DNA form, the CDR3 reads TGCAGTGCTAGGAGGGCTTTGGGGTTAGAGACCCAGTACTTC. Its translation is CSARRALGLETQYF.

Of note for this clonotype: The germline gene is not matched at one end of the junction; a read error may be the cause. This chain connects TRBV12-3 or TRBV12-4 to TRBJ1-2; 10 bases align to TRBD1. CDR3 size: 15 residues. CDR3 sequence reads: CASSRPGQGPYGDTF. The CDR3, as DNA: TGTGCCAGCAGTCGGCCGGGACAGGGGCCCTATGGCGACACCTTC.

In its sample, this clonotype was seen a few times. The chain carries TRBV5-1 and TRBJ2-5; 16 nucleotides align to TRBD2. The CDR3 is made up of 19 amino acids. Germline-derived CDR1 and CDR2 are SGHRS and YFSETQ. With 2 bases clipped from V and 5 bases from J, the junction kept 12 bases outside the gene matches. The CDR3 loop reads CASSFSTGLAGGPGETQYF. As DNA, the CDR3 is TGCGCCAGCAGCTTCTCGACGGGACTAGCGGGAGGGCCGGGGGAGACCCAGTACTTC.

As concerns this clonotype: Here the CDR3 omits its conserved ending phenylalanine or tryptophan, so a read error is the likely source. The CDR3 protein is CASSYSTGSSYEQYL. CDR3 coding DNA: TGTGCCAGCAGCTACTCTACCGGGTCCTCCTACGAGCAGTACTTG. V is TRBV11-2 and J is TRBJ2-7; D is ambiguous. With 4 bases removed from V and 0 bases from J, the gap between germline ends came to 13 bases. This CDR3 is built from 15 residues. Germline CDR1 is SGHAT and CDR2 is FQNNGV.

This clonotype appeared a few times. The genes are TRBV29-1 and TRBJ2-5; 10 bases agree with TRBD1. The CDR3 contains 16 residues. J lost 4 bases, V lost 7 bases, and 15 bases had no gene match. Germline CDR1 and CDR2: SQVTM and ANQGSEA. The CDR3 DNA reads as TGCAGCGCCCTAGGGGTTGGACAGGGGGTAGTAGAGACCCAGTACTTC. This sequence encodes CSALGVGQGVVETQYF.

This clonotype was observed many times. The chain carries TRBV6-4 and TRBJ2-2, with 8 bases that match TRBD2. The V gene end was trimmed by 6 bases and the J gene end by 4 bases; junction bases not matched to a gene: 1. The CDR3 is 13 amino acids. The germline V gene encodes CDR1 MRHNA and CDR2 SNTAGT. CDR3 nucleotide sequence: TGTGCCAGCAGCGGGAGGGCCACCGGGGAGCTGTTTTTT. Protein product: CASSGRATGELFF.

This clonotype has at least ten counts. This chain links TRBV12-3 or TRBV12-4 with TRBJ1-2, with D possibly TRBD1 on 5 matching bases. The CDR3 sequence is 12 residues long. The V end was cut by 7 bases, the J end by 2 bases, with 8 bases between. For the CDR3, the DNA is TGTGCCAGCACTGGGACCAACTATGGCTACACCTTC. Amino acid sequence: CASTGTNYGYTF.

The chain combines TRBV6-1 with TRBJ2-3; D not resolved. V was pared by 11 bases and J by 0 bases, with 21 bases between. The CDR3 extends over 16 amino acids. Looked up from germline, CDR1 is MNHNS and CDR2 is SASEGT. The CDR3 DNA follows: TGTGCCGTCTCGATCTCATGGGAAGTAAGCACAGATACGCAGTATTTT. It translates to CAVSISWEVSTDTQYF.

This clonotype was counted a few times. The chain combines TRBV29-1 with TRBJ2-7, with D unclear. V lost 6 bases and J lost 5, with 11 bases in between. The V gene's germline CDR1 is SQVTM and CDR2 ANQGSEA. The CDR3 loop spans 11 amino acids. The CDR3 region is CSVALAHEQYF. Here the CDR3 DNA reads TGCAGCGTGGCTTTGGCGCACGAGCAGTACTTC.

In this sample, this clonotype turned up many times. The genes are TRBV3-1 and TRBJ2-3; D is unclear. The V end was cut by 0 bases, the J end by 2 bases, with 3 bases between. CDR3 size: 13 residues. Germline V CDR1 and CDR2: LGHDT, YNNKEL (reference sequence). CDR3: CASSQDPTDTQYF. CDR3 DNA sequence: TGTGCCAGCAGCCAAGATCCCACAGATACGCAGTATTTT.

The chain links TRBV24-1 to TRBJ2-2; 11 bases agree with TRBD1. Germline CDR1 is KGHDR and CDR2 is SFDVKD. Germline trimming cut 5 bases from V and 6 bases from J; bases unmatched to any gene: 10. The CDR3 is 17 amino acids. DNA for the CDR3: TGTGCCACCAGTGCTAGCGGACAGGGGGCGTTTTCCGGGGAGCTGTTTTTT. Translating it yields CATSASGQGAFSGELFF.

The rearrangement links TRBV9 to TRBJ2-7; D is unclear. CDR1 and CDR2 from the germline V gene are SGDLS and YYNGEE. The CDR3 has 14 residues. The V and J ends lost 3 bases and 3 bases respectively, with 13 bases between them. The chain's CDR3 is CASSAPMHSYEQYF. For the CDR3, the DNA is TGTGCCAGCAGCGCACCAATGCACAGCTACGAGCAGTACTTC.

This chain joins TRBV28 and TRBJ2-2; D gene ambiguous. Trimming cost V 2 bases and J 6 bases, with 4 bases left between them. Looked up from germline, CDR1 is MDHEN and CDR2 is SYDVKM. CDR3 length: 12 residues. The CDR3: CASSLRPGELFF. CDR3 sequence (DNA): TGTGCCAGCAGTTTAAGGCCCGGGGAGCTGTTTTTT.

The V call is TRBV12-3 or TRBV12-4, the J call TRBJ1-5; no reliable D call. The V and J ends lost 2 bases and 1 base respectively, with 12 bases between them. This CDR3 region has 16 residues. For the CDR3, the DNA is TGTGCCAGCAGTTTAAGGGCAGTGAGGAGCAATCAGCCCCAGCATTTT. Residues: CASSLRAVRSNQPQHF.

This clonotype came up a few times. V usage is TRBV4-1 and J usage is TRBJ2-2; TRBD2 is a possible D gene (5 bases). Germline assignment: CDR1 MGHRA and CDR2 YSYEKL. The CDR3 runs 15 residues. Trimming shortened V by 4 bases and J by 0 bases, and 9 bases separated the two germline ends. This CDR3 reads CASSRSGSNTGELFF. In DNA, the CDR3 is TGCGCCAGCAGCCGGAGCGGATCGAACACCGGGGAGCTGTTTTTT.

The J gene is TRBJ2-1, the V gene TRBV19; 8 bases map to TRBD1. With 3 bases clipped from V and 8 bases from J, the junction kept 12 bases outside the gene matches. Germline V gives CDR1 LNHDA, CDR2 SQIVND (reference sequence). The CDR3 has 16 residues. For the CDR3, the DNA is TGTGCCAGTAGTATTGAGGGGCAGGGGGCTTGGGATGAGCAGTTCTTC. Translating it yields CASSIEGQGAWDEQFF.

This chain links TRBV5-4 with TRBJ2-3; 10 bases line up with TRBD2. Looked up from germline, CDR1 is SGHNT and CDR2 is YYREEE (reference sequence). The V segment lost 4 bases and the J segment 6 bases; nucleotides outside the gene matches: 8. CDR3 size: 15 residues. Here the CDR3 reads CASSHPLTSGDTQYF. The CDR3, as DNA: TGTGCCAGCAGCCATCCACTGACTAGCGGGGATACGCAGTATTTT.

This sequence joins TRBV20-1 and TRBJ2-7, with D possibly called TRBD1 or TRBD2 (5 bases each). This CDR3 comprises 13 residues. Germline CDR1 is DFQATT and CDR2 is SNEGSKA (reference sequence). V was clipped by 4 bases and J by 5 bases, with 15 bases between them. The CDR3 protein is CSAIDGAGHEQYF. In nucleotides, the CDR3 is TGCAGTGCTATAGATGGGGCGGGCCACGAGCAGTACTTC.